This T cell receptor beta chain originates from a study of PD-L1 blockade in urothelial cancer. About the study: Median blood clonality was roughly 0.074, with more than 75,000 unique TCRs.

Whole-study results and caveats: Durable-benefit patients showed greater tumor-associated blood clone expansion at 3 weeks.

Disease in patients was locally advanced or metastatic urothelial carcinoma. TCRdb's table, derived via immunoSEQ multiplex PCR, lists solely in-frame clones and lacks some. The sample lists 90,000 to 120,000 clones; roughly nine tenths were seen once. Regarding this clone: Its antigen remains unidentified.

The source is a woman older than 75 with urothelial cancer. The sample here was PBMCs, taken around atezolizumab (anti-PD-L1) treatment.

The CDR3 DNA sequence: TGTGCCAGCAGCGTAGGTAGCTCCTACGAGCAGTACTTC. Protein sequence: CASSVGSSYEQYF. The chain recombines TRBV9 with TRBJ2-7; D uncertain. The germline V gene encodes CDR1 SGDLS and CDR2 YYNGEE. V was clipped by 0 bases and J by 0 bases, with 4 bases between them. The CDR3 loop spans 13 amino acids.